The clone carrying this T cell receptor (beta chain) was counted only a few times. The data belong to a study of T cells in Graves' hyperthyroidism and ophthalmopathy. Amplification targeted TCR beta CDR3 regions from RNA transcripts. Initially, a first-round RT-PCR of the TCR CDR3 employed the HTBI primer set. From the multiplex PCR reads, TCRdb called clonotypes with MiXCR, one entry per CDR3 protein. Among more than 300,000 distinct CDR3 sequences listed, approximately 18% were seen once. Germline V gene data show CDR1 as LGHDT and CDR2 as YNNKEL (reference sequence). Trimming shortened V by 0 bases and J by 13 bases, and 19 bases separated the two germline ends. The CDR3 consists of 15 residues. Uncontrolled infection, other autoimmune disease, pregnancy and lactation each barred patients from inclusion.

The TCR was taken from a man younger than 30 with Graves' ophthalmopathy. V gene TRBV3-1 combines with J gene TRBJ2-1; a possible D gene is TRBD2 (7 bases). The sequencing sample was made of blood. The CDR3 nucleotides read TGTGCCAGCAGCCAAGATCTTGGAGGGGGGGATCCCCAGTTCTTC. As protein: CASSQDLGGGDPQFF.